This T cell receptor (beta chain) was identified during a study of T cells in tuberculosis (dated by TCRdb to about 2018). General notes on the study: To characterize T cells specific for the mycobacterial lipid antigen glucose monomycolate (GMM), the study used CD1B tetramers together with high-throughput TCR immunosequencing. IGRA-negative adolescents, IGRA-positive adolescents with latent tuberculosis and adults with active tuberculosis, around 9 per group, were compared in a South African clinical cohort. Summary of the overall study and its limitations: Smaller NN-distances were partly driven by shorter CDR3-alpha lengths in active tuberculosis patients, and statistical significance was not reached for the TCR-beta difference. With the diverse GMM-specific repertoire as input, a classifier achieved 80% to 90% accuracy (AUROC 0.75 to 0.9), whereas GEM motif frequencies as input gave roughly 70% accuracy. Active tuberculosis TCR-alpha repertoires showed smaller mean NN-distances to GMM-specific TCRs than IGRA-negative controls, suggesting clonal expansion of these TCRs. Clinical samples were chosen by availability of cryopreserved specimens, and active tuberculosis cases were adults while controls were adolescents.

At study entry, a tuberculin skin test and the QuantiFERON-TB GOLD In-Tube IGRA were used to screen adolescents for latent tuberculosis infection. Immunosequencing was performed on unsorted cryopreserved PBMC, with roughly 100,000 T cells per clinical donor covered on average. Eleven high schools in the Worcester region of the Western Cape, South Africa, served as enrollment sites for adolescents aged 12 to 18 years. Ten adolescents infected with M. tuberculosis and approximately ten uninfected adolescents were chosen and matched for age and sex. PBMC from adolescents were isolated by density centrifugation from freshly drawn heparinized blood and then cryopreserved. A word on this clone: Which antigen it targets is not known. Nothing much larger sits one base from this clone, and base qualities are not available.

TCR libraries were generated with the immunoSEQ multiplex PCR assay, using TCR-beta and/or TCR-alpha/delta assays for each sample. Amplified TCR libraries were sequenced on the Illumina high-throughput platform. The paper's processing steps were these. Clustering and dimensionality reduction relied on pairwise TCRdist distances among GMM-specific receptors from T cells that were either sorted ex vivo or expanded in vitro. Each clinical repertoire received a mean NN-distance score, defined as the average TCRdist to the nearest 10% of tetramer-positive reference sequences. To compute GEM TCR motif frequency, the fraction of unique TCRs matching known GEM sequences by V/J usage and CDR3 length was calculated. Linear discriminant analysis with leave-one-out cross-validation, implemented in scikit-learn, was used to classify active tuberculosis. Drawn from immuneACCESS, this table holds only the in-frame rearrangements with V and J called that TCRdb kept. Clones are partly lost; checked studies trace under half to an unresolved V gene and leave the rest unexplained. The V and J calls and clone size come from that table; D and trimming were worked out from the DNA. In all, the sample holds 40,000 to 45,000 clones, and approximately 94% of those were seen once. The ten most abundant clones make up less than 2% of the sample.

CDR1 and CDR2 were assigned from the germline V gene as SGHTA and FQGTGA. The CDR3 sequence holds 12 residues, the cysteine and phenylalanine included. The kept DNA is CDR3 alone, 36 bases in frame from the first base. V gives up 4 bases and J gives up 4 bases, and the segment between their germline ends measures 8 bases. The V and J segments used are TRBV7-3 and TRBJ2-7, with the D gene uncertain. The sequence came from a donor aged 10 to 29 with latent tuberculosis or without tuberculosis infection. Some clones in this sample may be carry-over from other donors' samples. The sequencing sample was made of PBMCs. The CDR3 reads CASSSNGYEQYF. At the DNA level, the sequence is TGTGCCAGCAGCTCCAACGGGTACGAGCAGTACTTC.